The T cell receptor (beta chain) under discussion was sequenced for a study of radiotherapy plus CTLA-4 blockade in lung cancer. Background on the study: Objective responses were seen in over 15% of patients, disease control in 25% to 35%.

TCRdb's copy holds only in-frame clones and misses some; the assay was immunoSEQ multiplex PCR. The sample lists about 31,000 clones; about 78% were seen once. The V and J ends lost 0 bases and 4 bases respectively, with 12 bases between them. CDR1 MGHRA and CDR2 YSYEKL come from the germline V gene. The CDR3 consists of 15 residues. Each patient with chemo-refractory metastatic non-small-cell lung cancer was treated with focal radiation plus CTLA-4 blockade using ipilimumab. General study results and limits: Radiotherapy with ipilimumab was followed by blood expansion of tumor-derived clones.

Regarding this clone: Its matching antigen is unknown.

The rearrangement links TRBV4-1 to TRBJ1-2; D is perhaps TRBD1 (5 bases). This sample comprised peripheral blood, obtained from a patient treated with radiotherapy plus ipilimumab. The clonotype was recovered from a human donor with non-small cell lung cancer who had stable disease on radiotherapy plus ipilimumab. The CDR3 sequence: CASSQDLGQGYGYTF. CDR3 nucleotide sequence: TGCGCCAGCAGCCAAGATCTGGGGCAGGGCTATGGCTACACCTTC.